One sample yielded the 29 T cell receptor beta chains listed below, sequenced in a study of a mutant IDH1 vaccine in newly diagnosed glioma. Time point given: week 35, safety follow-up. One vaccine dose held 300 ug of mutant IDH1 20-mer peptide and came with topical imiquimod. Clones were read by immunoSEQ multiplex PCR, and TCRdb kept only the in-frame ones, dropping some. Of about 48,000 clones listed, more than 60% are singletons. No antigen has been identified for these receptors. The sample consisted of PBMCs, taken from a glioma patient whose treatment included an IDH1 peptide vaccine. These receptors were obtained from a man in his forties with glioma.

The J gene is TRBJ1-6, the V gene TRBV9; tentative D call: TRBD1 (5 bases). Trimming took off 3 bases at V and 14 bases at J, with 9 bases between the two ends. This CDR3 is built from 11 residues. Per germline, CDR1 SGDLS and CDR2 YYNGEE. The chain's CDR3 is CASSAGLTLHF. CDR3 bases: TGTGCCAGCAGCGCGGGGCTCACCCTCCACTTT.

The V gene is TRBV15, the J gene TRBJ2-1; 9 bases fit TRBD2. Trimming at V came to 3 bases and at J to 4 bases, leaving 4 bases not matched to a gene. Germline lookup yields CDR1 LNHNV and CDR2 YYDKDF (reference sequence). The length of the CDR3 is 15 residues. As DNA, the CDR3 is TGTGCCACCAGCAGGCGGGGGGGCCAATACAATGAGCAGTTCTTC. It specifies CATSRRGGQYNEQFF.

This clone was detected a few times. This sequence joins TRBV11-3 and TRBJ1-5; 7 nucleotides match TRBD1. Germline CDR1 and CDR2: SGHNT and YENEEA. The CDR3 spans 17 residues. The ends lost 0 bases at V and 6 bases at J; junction bases unmatched: 11. The CDR3 DNA reads as TGTGCCAGCAGCTTAGATGAGGGTCAGGGGGTGTGTCAGCCCCAGCATTTT. Amino acid sequence: CASSLDEGQGVCQPQHF.

The CDR3: CASSLGTYSPQHF. CDR3 sequence (DNA): TGTGCCAGCAGCTTGGGGACATACAGCCCGCAGCATTTT. The chain combines TRBV11-2 with TRBJ1-5, with D possibly TRBD1 on 6 matching bases. There are 13 residues in the CDR3. V lost 3 bases and J 13 bases, leaving 16 bases between the germline ends. Germline V gene sequence: CDR1 SGHAT, CDR2 FQNNGV.

The chain carries TRBV19 and TRBJ2-5; D is possibly TRBD1 (6 bases). Germline CDR1 reads LNHDA; CDR2 reads SQIVND (reference sequence). V was clipped by 4 bases and J by 4 bases, with 10 bases between them. CDR3 length: 13 amino acids. The CDR3 is CASSTVGGETQYF. The DNA for the CDR3 is TGTGCCAGTAGTACGGTAGGGGGAGAGACCCAGTACTTC.

The chain recombines TRBV27 with TRBJ2-3, with a tentative D call TRBD2 (6 bases). CDR3 size: 16 residues. V lost 4 bases to trimming and J lost 6 bases, with 20 bases between them. CDR1 and CDR2 from the germline V gene are MNHEY and SMNVEV (reference sequence). Here the CDR3 reads CASSSRLVMPADTQYF. As DNA, the CDR3 is TGTGCCAGCAGTTCCCGACTAGTAATGCCGGCGGATACGCAGTATTTT.

This clone was observed a handful of times. The chain employs TRBV29-1 and TRBJ1-3; D unclear. The germline gives CDR1 SQVTM, CDR2 ANQGSEA. The CDR3 spans 14 residues. The V end was cut by 7 bases, the J end by 0 bases, with 13 bases between. The CDR3 DNA follows: TGCAGCGCCGAGCACACGGACTCTGGAAACACCATATATTTT. This sequence encodes CSAEHTDSGNTIYF. Full variable domain (remainder filled in from reference TRBV29-1 and TRBJ1-3): SAVISQKPSRDICQRGTSLTIQCQVDSQVTMMFWYRQQPGQSLTLIATANQGSEATYESGFVIDKFPISRPNLTFSTLTVSNMSPEDSSIYLCSAEHTDSGNTIYFGEGSWLTVV.

The V gene is TRBV5-4, the J gene TRBJ2-2; D is undetermined. CDR1 SGHNT and CDR2 YYREEE come from the germline V gene (reference sequence). V was pared by 6 bases and J by 6 bases, with 6 bases between. This CDR3 has 11 residues. The CDR3 loop reads CASTAAGELFF. CDR3 sequence (DNA): TGTGCCAGCACCGCCGCCGGGGAGCTGTTTTTT.

The table lists this clone with a count of one. V gene TRBV19 combines with J gene TRBJ2-7; D may correspond to TRBD1 or TRBD2 (5 bases each). Germline V gene lookup returns CDR1 LNHDA and CDR2 SQIVND (reference sequence). V was pared by 3 bases and J by 2 bases, with 11 bases between. CDR3 length equals 14 residues. CDR3: CASSIRDGPYEQYF. CDR3 in DNA: TGTGCCAGTAGTATCCGGGACGGTCCCTACGAGCAGTACTTC.

The chain carries TRBV5-1 and TRBJ1-1; D perhaps matches TRBD1 (6 bases). V was trimmed by 3 bases and J by 1 base, leaving 10 bases between them. The CDR3 extends over 14 amino acids. The germline CDR1 and CDR2 sequences are SGHRS and YFSETQ. The DNA of the CDR3 is TGCGCCAGCAGCTCACGAGGGGGGAACACTGAAGCTTTCTTT. Translating gives CASSSRGGNTEAFF.

The V gene is TRBV20-1, the J gene TRBJ2-1; 8 nucleotides match TRBD2. Trimming cost V 6 bases and J 9 bases; bases outside gene matches: 1. CDR3 size: 10 residues. Germline values: CDR1 DFQATT, CDR2 SNEGSKA (reference sequence). The CDR3 sequence: CSAGRGEQFF. In nucleotides, the CDR3 is TGCAGTGCCGGGAGGGGTGAGCAGTTCTTC.

This clone has more than one count but fewer than ten. The chain carries TRBV19 and TRBJ1-6, with TRBD1 matching over 8 bases. CDR1 and CDR2 from the germline V gene are LNHDA and SQIVND (reference sequence). V lost 3 bases to trimming and J lost 7 bases; unmatched junction nucleotides: 8. This CDR3 is 16 amino acids long. CDR3 protein: CASSIRRDRHNSPLHF. As DNA, the CDR3 is TGTGCCAGTAGTATTAGGCGGGACAGGCACAATTCACCCCTCCACTTT.

J is TRBJ2-7 and V is TRBV19, with no clear D. CDR1 and CDR2 (germline): LNHDA, SQIVND (reference sequence). The CDR3 totals 12 residues. Between the trimmed V and J ends, which lost 10 bases and 5 bases, there was a span of 15 bases. The CDR3 here is CAINQDPHEQYF. The CDR3 DNA is TGTGCCATTAATCAGGACCCCCACGAGCAGTACTTC.

The chain couples TRBV6-1 to TRBJ2-7; 7 bases are a match to TRBD1. V lost 0 bases to trimming and J lost 8 bases; unmatched junction nucleotides: 4. The CDR3 is made up of 13 amino acids. Germline CDR1 and CDR2: MNHNS and SASEGT. The DNA for the CDR3 is TGTGCCAGCAGTGAAGCGGGGACAGCTAAGCAGTACTTC. This encodes CASSEAGTAKQYF.

The chain recombines TRBV30 with TRBJ1-6; TRBD1 matches 9 bases. The V gene's germline CDR1 is GTSNPN and CDR2 SVGIG (reference sequence). This CDR3 has 13 residues. V lost 1 base and J lost 8; bases outside the gene matches: 0. CDR3 residues: CAWSGQGDSPLHF. Here the CDR3 DNA reads TGTGCCTGGAGTGGACAGGGGGATTCACCCCTCCACTTT.

J is TRBJ2-7 and V is TRBV6-5; 7 nucleotides line up with TRBD2. The CDR3 runs 14 residues. The V and J ends lost 6 bases and 2 bases, in that order; junction bases with no gene match: 7. Per germline, CDR1 MNHEY and CDR2 SVGAGI. CDR3 sequence: CASRGGGGTYEQYF. The CDR3 bases are TGTGCCAGCAGGGGTGGCGGGGGAACCTACGAGCAGTACTTC.

In its sample, this clone was seen a few times. The rearrangement joins TRBV19 to TRBJ1-1, with 7 bases fitting TRBD1. The CDR3 loop spans 14 amino acids. Germline CDR1 is LNHDA and CDR2 is SQIVND (reference sequence). Trimming cost V 4 bases and J 1 base; bases outside gene matches: 3. CDR3 amino acids: CASSKGAENTEAFF. CDR3 nucleotide sequence: TGTGCCAGTAGTAAGGGGGCTGAGAACACTGAAGCTTTCTTT. Using reference TRBV19 and TRBJ1-1 for the parts outside the CDR3, the full variable domain is DGGITQSPKYLFRKEGQNVTLSCEQNLNHDAMYWYRQDPGQGLRLIYYSQIVNDFQKGDIAEGYSVSREKKESFPLTVTSAQKNPTAFYLCASSKGAENTEAFFGQGTRLTVV.

The chain combines TRBV5-1 with TRBJ1-2; the D gene is possibly TRBD1 (5 bases). This CDR3 has 14 amino acids. Trimming took off 2 bases at V and 4 bases at J, with 12 bases between the two ends. Germline V gene sequence: CDR1 SGHRS, CDR2 YFSETQ. For the CDR3, the DNA is TGCGCCAGCAGCTTCCAGGGATTCGGCTATGGCTACACCTTC. As protein: CASSFQGFGYGYTF.

The V call is TRBV6-5, the J call TRBJ1-4; D remains unclear. Germline values: CDR1 MNHEY, CDR2 SVGAGI. The CDR3 is made up of 13 amino acids. V was trimmed by 6 bases and J by 5 bases, leaving 10 bases between them. The CDR3 DNA reads TGTGCCAGCAGGGGTCTCGGGAATGAAAAACTGTTTTTT. It codes for CASRGLGNEKLFF.

The rearrangement links TRBV12-5 to TRBJ1-1; D is undetermined. V shed 6 bases and J shed 1 base, with 6 bases lying between them. The CDR3 is made up of 12 amino acids. Germline assignment: CDR1 LGHNT and CDR2 FRNRAP. Here the CDR3 reads CASGYANTEAFF. The CDR3 bases are TGTGCTAGTGGCTACGCGAACACTGAAGCTTTCTTT. Based on the CDR3 plus reference TRBV12-5 and TRBJ1-1, the full variable domain is DARVTQTPRHKVTEMGQEVTMRCQPILGHNTVFWYRQTMMQGLELLAYFRNRAPLDDSGMPKDRFSAEMPDATLATLKIQPSEPRDSAVYFCASGYANTEAFFGQGTRLTVV.

V gene TRBV10-3 combines with J gene TRBJ1-4; D gene ambiguous. V lost 6 bases and J 4 bases, leaving 6 bases between the germline ends. From germline, CDR1 is ENHRY and CDR2 SYGVKD. This CDR3 region has 12 residues. The CDR3 protein is CAISGSNEKLFF. The CDR3 DNA is TGTGCCATCAGCGGGAGTAATGAAAAACTGTTTTTT.

In its sample, this clone was seen a few times. The rearrangement joins TRBV30 to TRBJ1-1; D unresolved. CDR1 and CDR2 (germline): GTSNPN, SVGIG (reference sequence). There are 14 residues in the CDR3. The V gene lost 0 bases and the J gene lost 2 bases, with 10 bases spanning the gap. As DNA, the CDR3 is TGTGCCTGGAGTGTATACGGGAGAAACACTGAAGCTTTCTTT. This gives the protein CAWSVYGRNTEAFF.

This clone was seen a few times. This sequence joins TRBV30 and TRBJ1-1; D gene unclear. Germline CDR1 and CDR2: GTSNPN and SVGIG (reference sequence). The CDR3 is 13 residues long. V was pared by 2 bases and J by 4 bases, with 11 bases between. CDR3 protein: CAWSWSRGTEAFF. As DNA, the CDR3 is TGTGCCTGGAGTTGGTCTCGGGGCACTGAAGCTTTCTTT.

The V call is TRBV4-1, the J call TRBJ2-7; tentatively, D is TRBD2 (6 bases). The CDR3 loop spans 18 amino acids. Germline V CDR1 and CDR2: MGHRA, YSYEKL. The germline V and J ends were trimmed by 0 bases and 0 bases, with 18 bases remaining between them. The CDR3 sequence: CASSQDGGKGPSSYEQYF. For the CDR3, the DNA is TGCGCCAGCAGCCAAGATGGCGGGAAAGGCCCAAGCTCCTACGAGCAGTACTTC.

This chain connects TRBV5-6 to TRBJ1-1, with TRBD1 as a possible D gene (6 bases). The CDR3 is 16 residues long. Germline V gives CDR1 SGHDT, CDR2 YYEEEE. V was clipped by 4 bases and J by 5 bases, with 21 bases between them. The CDR3: CASSHRRGSLGTEAFF. The CDR3 nucleotides read TGTGCCAGCAGCCACCGAAGGGGGTCGTTAGGAACTGAAGCTTTCTTT.

The genes are TRBV2 and TRBJ1-5; 8 nucleotides align to TRBD1. This CDR3 has 14 amino acids. Germline-derived CDR1 and CDR2 are SNHLY and FYNNEI. With 5 bases clipped from V and 6 bases from J, the junction kept 6 bases outside the gene matches. The CDR3 sequence is CASSSGQGSQPQHF. The CDR3 DNA follows: TGTGCCAGCAGTTCCGGACAGGGAAGTCAGCCCCAGCATTTT.

The rearrangement links TRBV6-1 to TRBJ1-1; D might be TRBD1 (5 bases). The CDR3 is made up of 14 amino acids. V dropped 6 bases and J dropped 1 base, with 12 bases sitting between them. Germline lookup yields CDR1 MNHNS and CDR2 SASEGT. CDR3 amino acids: CASRRTDKNTEAFF. The CDR3 DNA is TGTGCCAGCAGGAGGACGGACAAGAACACTGAAGCTTTCTTT.

The chain joins TRBV6-5 to TRBJ1-1; D possibly corresponds to TRBD1 (6 bases). V was shortened by 2 bases and J by 0 bases, with 10 bases between the two germline ends. The CDR3 consists of 15 residues. CDR1 and CDR2 (germline): MNHEY, SVGAGI. The CDR3, as DNA: TGTGCCAGCAGTTACGAGGGGGACATGAACACTGAAGCTTTCTTT. The encoded protein is CASSYEGDMNTEAFF.

The gene calls are TRBV10-3 and TRBJ1-1, with D hard to call. In germline, CDR1 is ENHRY, CDR2 SYGVKD. The CDR3 extends over 11 amino acids. V gave up 3 bases and J gave up 5 bases, with 4 bases separating them. CDR3 residues: CAISEFTEAFF. CDR3 in DNA: TGTGCCATCAGTGAATTTACTGAAGCTTTCTTT.